This TCR beta chain originates from a study of chemoradiotherapy in HPV16-positive cancers. Over chemoradiotherapy, repertoires were sampled more than once. This clone appeared once. Its antigen is not known. General study results and limits: During treatment, candidate HPV-specific clones and E7-related motifs expanded in tumor. Only two HPV16-positive patients supplied the functional HPV-specificity definition.

The data were produced by immunoSEQ multiplex PCR, yet TCRdb's version contains in-frame clones alone and is incomplete. In the table there are about 66,000 clones, almost 90% of which are singletons. Trimming removed 0 bases at V and 0 bases at J, with 12 bases between. This CDR3 has 17 residues. Per germline, CDR1 ENHRY and CDR2 SYGVKD. The source material was blood, sampled from a patient who underwent chemoradiotherapy. The J gene is TRBJ1-3, the V gene TRBV10-3; D uncertain. This clonotype was obtained from a human donor with HPV-associated anogenital cancer. In DNA, the CDR3 is TGTGCCATCAGTGAGTCTAACAACGGTATCTCTGGAAACACCATATATTTT. It encodes CAISESNNGISGNTIYF.